What follows are 18 T cell receptor beta chains derived from one specimen sequenced in a study of human T cells and chemical hapten exposure. Specified time point: patch test 1, 2 weeks after DPC sensitization. Treatment denoted: therapeutic diphenylcyclopropenone sensitization with weekly scalp DPC. The authors' total RNA extraction used unfractionated whole blood. TCRdb itself ran the RACE reads through MiXCR, one entry per CDR3 protein. The data show about 52,000 distinct CDR3 sequences, with around 10% seen just once and under 2% held by the top ten. The material sequenced was whole blood, taken in connection with sensitization to the hapten diphenylcyclopropenone (DPC). These receptors all come from a woman aged 40 to 50 with alopecia areata. Some clones in this sample may be carry-over from other donors' samples.

V and J are TRBV28 and TRBJ1-5, with D maybe TRBD1 (6 bases). The CDR3 sequence is 15 residues long. CDR1 and CDR2 from the germline V gene are MDHEN and SYDVKM. Trimming shortened V by 6 bases and J by 0 bases, and 12 bases separated the two germline ends. CDR3 sequence: CASRSTGHSNQPQHF. The CDR3 nucleotides read TGTGCCAGCAGATCCACAGGGCATAGCAATCAGCCCCAGCATTTT.

At least ten counts were recorded for this clonotype. V and J are TRBV6-2 or TRBV6-3 and TRBJ2-7; D might be TRBD1 or TRBD2, each matching 5 bases. With 5 bases removed from V and 4 bases from J, the gap between germline ends came to 18 bases. CDR1 and CDR2 (germline): MNHEY, SVGEGT. The length of the CDR3 is 15 residues. CDR3 amino acids: CASSPEGQPRYEQYF. The CDR3 DNA reads as TGTGCCAGCAGTCCAGAGGGGCAGCCGAGGTACGAGCAGTACTTC.

This clonotype was found a few times. This chain joins TRBV28 and TRBJ2-4; possibly TRBD1 or TRBD2 for D (5 bases each). V was pared by 5 bases and J by 1 base, with 12 bases between. The CDR3 is made up of 15 amino acids. CDR1 MDHEN and CDR2 SYDVKM come from the germline V gene. The CDR3 protein is CASSGAGTAKNIQYF. As DNA, the CDR3 is TGTGCCAGCAGTGGCGCCGGGACGGCCAAAAACATTCAGTACTTC.

The chain couples TRBV25-1 to TRBJ1-3; no firm D call. The CDR3 runs to 15 residues. Germline CDR1 reads MGHDK; CDR2 reads SYGVNS. Trimming pared 1 base from V and 3 bases from J, leaving 10 bases between. In nucleotides, the CDR3 is TGTGCCAGCAGTGAATCGACGGATATTGGAAACACCATATATTTT. Residues: CASSESTDIGNTIYF.

This rearrangement joins TRBV4-2 to TRBJ2-3, with D perhaps TRBD1 or TRBD2 (5 bases each). V was pared by 0 bases and J by 0 bases, with 10 bases between. The CDR3 spans 16 residues. Germline assignment: CDR1 LGHNA and CDR2 YNFKEQ. CDR3 bases: TGTGCCAGCAGCCAAGATATGGGGGAAAGCACAGATACGCAGTATTTT. Its protein is CASSQDMGESTDTQYF.

This clonotype occurred a few times. This sequence joins TRBV20-1 and TRBJ2-7; D is uncertain. The germline CDR1 and CDR2 sequences are DFQATT and SNEGSKA (reference sequence). This CDR3 has 12 amino acids. The ends were cut back, 0 bases at V and 4 bases at J, with 7 bases in the middle. The CDR3 DNA reads TGCAGTGCTAGAGATAGATGGTACGAGCAGTACTTC. This codes for CSARDRWYEQYF.

This chain connects TRBV20-1 to TRBJ1-1, with D possibly matching TRBD1 (6 bases). Germline-derived CDR1 and CDR2 are DFQATT and SNEGSKA (reference sequence). V was pared by 4 bases and J by 0 bases, with 12 bases between. CDR3 size: 14 residues. CDR3 DNA: TGCAGTGCTAAAGACAGGACCATGAACACTGAAGCTTTCTTT. This translates into CSAKDRTMNTEAFF.

This clonotype has just a few counts. The chain is built from TRBV30 and TRBJ1-1, with no clear D. This CDR3 has 13 residues. CDR1 and CDR2 (germline): GTSNPN, SVGIG (reference sequence). V lost 3 bases and J 0 bases, leaving 8 bases between the germline ends. CDR3 bases: TGTGCCTGGAGCCTCTCGGTGAACACTGAAGCTTTCTTT. It translates to CAWSLSVNTEAFF.

This clonotype was counted ten times or more. The V gene is TRBV14, the J gene TRBJ2-7; D is uncertain. The V end was cut by 4 bases, the J end by 9 bases, with 19 bases between. The CDR3 is 14 residues long. Germline V lookup: CDR1 SGHDN, CDR2 FVKESK. CDR3 sequence: CASSPFVGTSPQYF. The CDR3 DNA follows: TGTGCCAGCAGCCCCTTTGTGGGCACGAGTCCGCAGTACTTC.

The rearrangement joins TRBV4-1 to TRBJ2-1; 11 nucleotides agree with TRBD2. Germline V gene sequence: CDR1 MGHRA, CDR2 YSYEKL. V was clipped by 3 bases and J by 8 bases; unmatched bases: 9. The CDR3 covers 16 residues. The CDR3 DNA sequence: TGCGCCAGCAGCCACCCTACTAGCGGGAGTTATGATGAGCAGTTCTTC. Protein sequence: CASSHPTSGSYDEQFF.

This clonotype came up many times. The rearrangement uses TRBV12-3 or TRBV12-4 and TRBJ1-1, with 8 bases matching TRBD1. V lost 6 bases and J lost 1; bases outside the gene matches: 4. This CDR3 is built from 14 residues. The CDR3 protein is CASRRQGANTEAFF. CDR3 sequence (DNA): TGTGCCAGCAGACGCCAGGGGGCGAACACTGAAGCTTTCTTT.

V is TRBV27 and J is TRBJ2-3; D is perhaps TRBD1 or TRBD2 (5 bases each). Germline values: CDR1 MNHEY, CDR2 SMNVEV (reference sequence). The CDR3 loop spans 15 amino acids. V was cut by 4 bases and J by 2 bases, with 13 bases left in between. This CDR3 is CASSSGRILTDTQYF. The CDR3 DNA is TGTGCCAGCAGTTCGGGACGGATCCTCACAGATACGCAGTATTTT.

This clonotype was detected many times. The chain carries TRBV2 and TRBJ1-2; no reliable D call. The CDR3 totals 15 residues. Germline-derived CDR1 and CDR2 are SNHLY and FYNNEI. Trimming left V 3 bases short and J 8 bases short, with 19 bases between. CDR3: CASSDSLPGTGGYTF. The CDR3 DNA is TGTGCCAGCAGTGACTCCTTACCCGGTACTGGGGGCTACACCTTC. Full variable domain (remainder filled in from reference TRBV2 and TRBJ1-2): EPEVTQTPSHQVTQMGQEVILRCVPISNHLYFYWYRQILGQKVEFLVSFYNNEISEKSEIFDDQFSVERPDGSNFTLKIRSTKLEDSAMYFCASSDSLPGTGGYTFGSGTRLTVV.

In its sample, this clonotype was seen a few times. The rearrangement uses TRBV6-5 and TRBJ1-1, with a tentative D call TRBD1 (6 bases). Trimming removed 2 bases from V and 4 bases from J, with 11 bases in between. Per the germline V gene, CDR1 is MNHEY and CDR2 is SVGAGI. The CDR3 totals 14 residues. The CDR3 here is CASSYTTGSTEAFF. The CDR3 DNA follows: TGTGCCAGCAGTTACACCACAGGGAGCACTGAAGCTTTCTTT.

This clonotype came up many times. The genes are TRBV9 and TRBJ1-2, with D unclear. V dropped 4 bases and J dropped 7 bases, with 14 bases sitting between them. Germline CDR1 reads SGDLS; CDR2 reads YYNGEE. This CDR3 is 13 amino acids long. In DNA, the CDR3 is TGTGCCAGCAGCTGGGAGGGTACGATTGGCTACACCTTC. As protein: CASSWEGTIGYTF.

The chain links TRBV28 to TRBJ1-5, with D perhaps matching TRBD1 (6 bases). Germline V lookup: CDR1 MDHEN, CDR2 SYDVKM. V gave up 4 bases and J gave up 0 bases, with 19 bases separating them. This CDR3 contains 18 residues. This CDR3 is CASSSYPQGQYSNQPQHF. Here the CDR3 DNA reads TGTGCCAGCAGTTCCTACCCTCAAGGACAGTATAGCAATCAGCCCCAGCATTTT. Looking up the rest from reference TRBV28 and TRBJ1-5 gives the full variable domain: DVKVTQSSRYLVKRTGEKVFLECVQDMDHENMFWYRQDPGLGLRLIYFSYDVKMKEKGDIPEGYSVSREKKERFSLILESASTNQTSMYLCASSSYPQGQYSNQPQHFGDGTRLSIL.

The V and J genes are TRBV9 and TRBJ2-6, with D possibly being TRBD1 (5 bases). Trimming removed 4 bases at V and 2 bases at J, with 7 bases between. The V gene's germline CDR1 is SGDLS and CDR2 YYNGEE. This CDR3 has 14 residues. CDR3 in DNA: TGTGCCAGCAGCCTAGGGGCTGGGGCCAACGTCCTGACTTTC. Its translation: CASSLGAGANVLTF. Drawing the rest from reference TRBV9 and TRBJ2-6, the complete variable domain is DSGVTQTPKHLITATGQRVTLRCSPRSGDLSVYWYQQSLDQGLQFLIQYYNGEERAKGNILERFSAQQFPDLHSELNLSSLELGDSALYFCASSLGAGANVLTFGAGSRLTVL.

This clonotype was detected ten times or more. V usage is TRBV7-2 and J usage is TRBJ2-3, with 10 bases identical to TRBD2. CDR3 length: 15 amino acids. Germline CDR1 and CDR2: SGHTA and FQGNSA. V was pared by 5 bases and J by 4 bases, with 6 bases of the junction left unmatched. The CDR3 DNA follows: TGTGCCAGCAGCCCGGGACTAGCGAGGGCAGATACGCAGTATTTT. Protein product: CASSPGLARADTQYF.